The 11 T cell receptor beta chains given below trace back to one sample, sequenced in a study of blood T cell repertoires in COVID-19. Assay: immunoSEQ multiplex PCR; the TCRdb copy retains only in-frame clones and omits some. The profile shows roughly 150,000 clones, under 90% of them singletons. The sequenced sample consisted of peripheral blood. All receptors come from a man aged 60-69 years with acute or convalescent COVID-19.

This chain links TRBV7-2 with TRBJ1-4; the D is unclear. V lost 2 bases and J lost 4, with 5 bases in between. Germline V gene lookup returns CDR1 SGHTA and CDR2 FQGNSA. CDR3 length: 13 amino acids. CDR3 coding DNA: TGTGCCAGCAGCTTACGGGTTAATGAAAAACTGTTTTTT. As protein: CASSLRVNEKLFF.

The CDR3 DNA is TGCGCCAGCAGCTGGACAAGATGGGCAGATACGCAGTATTTT. Its translation is CASSWTRWADTQYF. The genes are TRBV4-1 and TRBJ2-3; D possibly corresponds to TRBD1 (5 bases). The germline V and J ends were trimmed by 5 bases and 4 bases, with 13 bases remaining between them. The CDR3 length is 14 residues. The germline gives CDR1 MGHRA, CDR2 YSYEKL.

The J gene is TRBJ2-5, the V gene TRBV13; tentatively, D is TRBD2 (5 bases). The CDR3 has 12 residues. The germline V gene has CDR1 PRHDT and CDR2 FYEKMQ (reference sequence). With 5 bases removed from V and 9 bases from J, the gap between germline ends came to 13 bases. The CDR3 reads CASSLGLSAQYF. In DNA, the CDR3 is TGTGCCAGCAGCCTTGGACTCTCGGCCCAGTACTTC.

The chain carries TRBV19 and TRBJ1-5; unclear D gene. CDR1 and CDR2 (germline): LNHDA, SQIVND (reference sequence). V lost 7 bases, J lost 4 bases, and 17 bases lay in between. The CDR3 is 15 residues long. The chain's CDR3 is CASNLRAGNNQPQHF. The CDR3 DNA reads TGTGCCAGTAACTTAAGGGCCGGGAATAATCAGCCCCAGCATTTT.

The chain employs TRBV5-4 and TRBJ2-3, with D perhaps TRBD2 (6 bases). This CDR3 spans 14 amino acids. The germline V gene encodes CDR1 SGHNT and CDR2 YYREEE (reference sequence). Trimming cost V 2 bases and J 2 bases, with 9 bases left between them. The CDR3 protein is CASSFRTITDTQYF. The DNA for the CDR3 is TGTGCCAGCAGCTTCCGGACTATCACAGATACGCAGTATTTT.

This clone was detected once. The rearrangement uses TRBV3-1 (or the pseudogene TRBV3-2) and TRBJ2-1; possibly TRBD1 for D (6 bases). Germline loops: CDR1 LGHDT, CDR2 YNNKEL (reference sequence). The CDR3 spans 15 residues. Trimming took off 0 bases at V and 5 bases at J, with 11 bases between the two ends. CDR3 DNA: TGTGCCAGCAGCCAAGATCAAGGACAGAACAATGAGCAGTTCTTC. Translated: CASSQDQGQNNEQFF.

J is TRBJ1-1 and V is TRBV19; D is uncertain. The CDR3 runs to 14 residues. Trimming left V 0 bases short and J 7 bases short, with 12 bases between. Germline V gene data show CDR1 as LNHDA and CDR2 as SQIVND (reference sequence). The CDR3 reads CASSIETRRGEAFF. The CDR3 bases are TGTGCCAGTAGTATAGAAACCCGACGCGGTGAAGCTTTCTTT.

V and J are TRBV4-3 and TRBJ1-2, with D perhaps matching TRBD1 (6 bases). Looked up from germline, CDR1 is LGHNA and CDR2 is YSLEER. CDR3 size: 16 residues. V was pared by 0 bases and J by 4 bases, with 15 bases between. The CDR3 DNA is TGCGCCAGCAGCCAAGAGCGGGGGCAAACCTTCTATGGCTACACCTTC. Translation: CASSQERGQTFYGYTF.

V is TRBV7-2 and J is TRBJ2-3; 7 bases align to TRBD1. This CDR3 has 15 amino acids. The germline CDR1 and CDR2 sequences are SGHTA and FQGNSA. J gave up 1 base and V 5 bases, and 6 bases lay outside the gene matches. The CDR3 DNA reads TGTGCCAGCAGCCTAGACAGGGACGGCACAGATACGCAGTATTTT. This gives the protein CASSLDRDGTDTQYF.

This clone was counted once. This rearrangement joins TRBV18 to TRBJ2-7; 8 bases are shared with TRBD1. The germline gives CDR1 KGHSH, CDR2 LQKENI. The CDR3 contains 13 residues. V trimming: 6 bases; J trimming: 5 bases; junction bases outside the gene matches: 6. The CDR3 DNA reads as TGTGCCAGCTCGTATGACAGGGGCCACGAGCAGTACTTC. Its translation is CASSYDRGHEQYF.

The chain joins TRBV29-1 to TRBJ1-1, with D possibly being TRBD1 (6 bases). Germline values: CDR1 SQVTM, CDR2 ANQGSEA. Deletions cut 4 bases from V and 1 base from J, with 10 bases between. The CDR3 consists of 13 residues. DNA for the CDR3: TGCAGCGTTGCGAGGGACACGAACACTGAAGCTTTCTTT. This codes for CSVARDTNTEAFF. The full variable domain, completed using reference TRBV29-1 and TRBJ1-1, is SAVISQKPSRDICQRGTSLTIQCQVDSQVTMMFWYRQQPGQSLTLIATANQGSEATYESGFVIDKFPISRPNLTFSTLTVSNMSPEDSSIYLCSVARDTNTEAFFGQGTRLTVV.